These 29 T cell receptor beta chains came from one sample sequenced in a study of cytotoxic CD8 clonotypes in ibrutinib-treated CLL. Data came from immunoSEQ multiplex PCR; TCRdb stores just in-frame clones and leaves some out. The profile covers about 68,000 clones, with roughly two thirds appearing a single time and 4.5% to 6% taken by the ten largest. The sequenced sample was PBMCs, obtained after 12 months of ibrutinib treatment. These receptors were taken from a human donor with chronic lymphocytic leukemia.

The chain combines TRBV4-2 with TRBJ1-1; D unclear. The V gene lost 0 bases and the J gene lost 10 bases, with 15 bases spanning the gap. CDR3 size: 14 residues. Germline loops: CDR1 LGHNA, CDR2 YNFKEQ. The chain's CDR3 is CASSQDRRLGGAFF. The CDR3 region has the DNA TGTGCCAGCAGCCAAGATAGGCGCTTGGGAGGAGCTTTCTTT.

The chain links TRBV4-3 to TRBJ2-2; weak D call: TRBD1 (5 bases). The CDR3 contains 15 residues. Germline V lookup: CDR1 LGHNA, CDR2 YSLEER. V was cut by 6 bases and J by 5 bases, with 16 bases left in between. As DNA, the CDR3 is TGCGCCAGCAGTGGACGATCAGGGTCGACCGGGGAGCTGTTTTTT. Its translation: CASSGRSGSTGELFF.

The rearrangement uses TRBV9 and TRBJ2-1; D is unresolved. The CDR3 has 15 residues. V shed 0 bases and J shed 0 bases, with 7 bases lying between them. Germline V gene data show CDR1 as SGDLS and CDR2 as YYNGEE. Here the CDR3 DNA reads TGTGCCAGCAGCGTAGTGCCGGACTCCTACAATGAGCAGTTCTTC. Protein product: CASSVVPDSYNEQFF.

This clone occurred a few times. The chain uses TRBV7-2 and TRBJ1-2, with 7 positions matching TRBD1. Germline CDR1 is SGHTA and CDR2 is FQGNSA. After removal of 4 bases from V and 4 bases from J, the junction contained 6 bases not matched to a gene. The CDR3 sequence is 14 residues long. CDR3 loop: CASSYNRDSYGYTF. CDR3 nucleotide sequence: TGTGCCAGCAGCTACAATAGGGACAGCTATGGCTACACCTTC.

The V call is TRBV14, the J call TRBJ2-7; D is tentatively TRBD1 or TRBD2 (5 bases each). Germline assignment: CDR1 SGHDN and CDR2 FVKESK. The length of the CDR3 is 14 residues. V lost 1 base to trimming and J lost 8 bases, with 15 bases between them. CDR3 sequence (DNA): TGTGCCAGCAGCCAAGTCACCGGGGCTCGCCAGCAGTACTTC. Translated, it gives CASSQVTGARQQYF. The full variable domain, with the rest looked up from reference TRBV14 and TRBJ2-7, is EAGVTQFPSHSVIEKGQTVTLRCDPISGHDNLYWYRRVMGKEIKFLLHFVKESKQDESGMPNNRFLAERTGGTYSTLKVQPAELEDSGVYFCASSQVTGARQQYFGPGTRLTVT.

This clone was picked up a small number of times. This chain joins TRBV27 and TRBJ2-3; 8 bases line up with TRBD2. The CDR3 spans 14 residues. The V gene's germline CDR1 is MNHEY and CDR2 SMNVEV (reference sequence). V was pared by 7 bases and J by 5 bases, with 8 bases of the junction left unmatched. CDR3 protein: CASTSGGGRDTQYF. Written as DNA, the CDR3 is TGTGCCAGCACATCGGGCGGGGGGAGAGATACGCAGTATTTT.

The chain uses TRBV5-1 and TRBJ2-2, with unresolved D. CDR3 size: 13 residues. V lost 5 bases, J lost 4 bases, and 9 bases lay in between. Germline-derived CDR1 and CDR2 are SGHRS and YFSETQ. DNA for the CDR3: TGCGCCAGCAGGTCCGTTGGCACCGGGGAGCTGTTTTTT. Translated: CASRSVGTGELFF. The full variable domain, its missing parts supplied by reference TRBV5-1 and TRBJ2-2, is KAGVTQTPRYLIKTRGQQVTLSCSPISGHRSVSWYQQTPGQGLQFLFEYFSETQRNKGNFPGRFSGRQFSNSRSEMNVSTLELGDSALYLCASRSVGTGELFFGEGSRLTVL.

This clone was picked up a small number of times. The chain recombines TRBV4-3 with TRBJ1-1; D is ambiguous. The germline CDR1 and CDR2 sequences are LGHNA and YSLEER. This CDR3 has 13 residues. V gave up 4 bases and J gave up 0 bases, with 6 bases separating them. The CDR3 sequence is CASSRIVNTEAFF. CDR3 nucleotide sequence: TGCGCCAGCAGCCGGATAGTGAACACTGAAGCTTTCTTT.

V is TRBV5-4 and J is TRBJ1-1, with a possible D match to TRBD1 (5 bases). Germline loops: CDR1 SGHNT, CDR2 YYREEE (reference sequence). Trimming removed 2 bases at V and 8 bases at J, with 16 bases between. The CDR3 spans 14 residues. The CDR3 nucleotides are TGTGCCAGCAGCTTAGTAGGGCCGGGGGGGGAAGCTTTCTTT. It translates to CASSLVGPGGEAFF. Based on the CDR3 plus reference TRBV5-4 and TRBJ1-1, the full variable domain is ETGVTQSPTHLIKTRGQQVTLRCSSQSGHNTVSWYQQALGQGPQFIFQYYREEENGRGNFPPRFSGLQFPNYSSELNVNALELDDSALYLCASSLVGPGGEAFFGQGTRLTVV.

This clone has a handful of counts. This rearrangement joins TRBV4-1 to TRBJ1-4; 7 nucleotides line up with TRBD1. The CDR3 length is 17 residues. V lost 2 bases, J lost 4 bases, and 10 bases stayed unmatched. The V gene's germline CDR1 is MGHRA and CDR2 YSYEKL. The DNA for the CDR3 is TGCGCCAGCAGCCAAAATCCTCCGGGACAGCGTAATGAAAAACTGTTTTTT. Amino acids: CASSQNPPGQRNEKLFF.

V usage is TRBV10-1 and J usage is TRBJ1-2; no clear D. V lost 4 bases and J 6 bases, leaving 12 bases between the germline ends. The CDR3 runs to 13 residues. CDR1 and CDR2 (germline): WNHNN, SYGVQD (reference sequence). CDR3 in DNA: TGCGCCAGCAGTGCCGGGCAGAGCGATGGCTACACCTTC. Encoded protein: CASSAGQSDGYTF.

This chain connects TRBV30 to TRBJ1-6; possibly TRBD1 for D (5 bases). The CDR3 is 12 residues long. Per germline, CDR1 GTSNPN and CDR2 SVGIG (reference sequence). Trimming shortened V by 0 bases and J by 14 bases, and 11 bases separated the two germline ends. The CDR3 region has the DNA TGTGCCTGGAGTGTAGGGGCCCTGACCCTCCACTTT. Translated: CAWSVGALTLHF.

This clone showed up just a few times. The chain combines TRBV5-6 with TRBJ1-6, with 9 bases aligning to TRBD1. Germline CDR1 SGHDT, CDR2 YYEEEE. The length of the CDR3 is 16 residues. J gave up 7 bases and V 4 bases, and 9 bases lay outside the gene matches. In DNA, the CDR3 is TGTGCCAGCAGCCTTGGGGGGGACAGGGTCAATTCACCCCTCCACTTT. This sequence encodes CASSLGGDRVNSPLHF.

In its sample, this clone was seen once. The rearrangement links TRBV5-5 to TRBJ2-7, with D possibly being TRBD2 (5 bases). The germline gives CDR1 SGHKS, CDR2 YYEKEE (reference sequence). The CDR3 is 14 residues long. With 4 bases removed from V and 5 bases from J, the gap between germline ends came to 16 bases. Here the CDR3 reads CASSPRTLGDEQYF. In DNA form, the CDR3 reads TGTGCCAGCAGCCCAAGGACTCTCGGGGACGAGCAGTACTTC.

The CDR3 is CASSGSGGFSNTEAFF. CDR3 in DNA: TGTGCCAGCAGTGGTTCGGGGGGCTTCTCGAACACTGAAGCTTTCTTT. The rearrangement joins TRBV6-1 to TRBJ1-1, with D possibly matching TRBD1 (6 bases). This CDR3 has 16 residues. With 4 bases removed from V and 1 base from J, the gap between germline ends came to 16 bases. In germline, CDR1 is MNHNS, CDR2 SASEGT.

This chain joins TRBV5-5 and TRBJ2-1, with 10 bases that match TRBD2. The CDR3 totals 15 residues. J was trimmed by 6 bases and V by 3 bases; bases with no gene match: 6. The germline V gene encodes CDR1 SGHKS and CDR2 YYEKEE (reference sequence). In DNA form, the CDR3 reads TGTGCCAGCAGCTCACTAGCGGGGTACGTCAATGAGCAGTTCTTC. Protein: CASSSLAGYVNEQFF.

The chain combines TRBV5-4 with TRBJ2-3; TRBD1 aligns across 8 bases. CDR1 SGHNT and CDR2 YYREEE come from the germline V gene (reference sequence). V shed 0 bases, J shed 2 bases, and the junction held 5 bases outside the gene matches. This CDR3 is 16 amino acids long. CDR3 sequence (DNA): TGTGCCAGCAGCTTGGCCGGGCAGGGGGCCACAGATACGCAGTATTTT. Translated: CASSLAGQGATDTQYF. Filled out from reference TRBV5-4 and TRBJ2-3, the complete variable domain reads ETGVTQSPTHLIKTRGQQVTLRCSSQSGHNTVSWYQQALGQGPQFIFQYYREEENGRGNFPPRFSGLQFPNYSSELNVNALELDDSALYLCASSLAGQGATDTQYFGPGTRLTVL.

V and J are TRBV30 and TRBJ1-2, with a weak D call TRBD1 (6 bases). Deletions cut 3 bases from V and 3 bases from J, with 20 bases between. The CDR3 is 16 residues long. Germline values: CDR1 GTSNPN, CDR2 SVGIG (reference sequence). The CDR3 is CAWRGAGAAGYYGYTF. CDR3 DNA: TGTGCCTGGAGGGGGGCCGGGGCCGCGGGGTACTATGGCTACACCTTC.

The chain combines TRBV2 with TRBJ2-3; TRBD1 matches at 7 bases. Germline CDR1 is SNHLY and CDR2 is FYNNEI. This CDR3 is built from 14 residues. The V gene end was trimmed by 6 bases and the J gene end by 0 bases; junction bases not matched to a gene: 3. The chain's CDR3 is CASRDRTSTDTQYF. CDR3 coding DNA: TGTGCCAGCAGGGACAGGACTAGCACAGATACGCAGTATTTT.

The chain is built from TRBV5-4 and TRBJ2-1; maybe TRBD1 (5 bases). This CDR3 spans 15 amino acids. The V gene lost 5 bases and the J gene lost 1 base, with 13 bases spanning the gap. Germline CDR1 and CDR2: SGHNT and YYREEE (reference sequence). In DNA form, the CDR3 reads TGTGCCAGCAGGATGGACACCTTGTCCTACAATGAGCAGTTCTTC. Its translation is CASRMDTLSYNEQFF.

The gene calls are TRBV19 and TRBJ1-3; the D is unclear. This CDR3 has 14 amino acids. CDR1 LNHDA and CDR2 SQIVND come from the germline V gene (reference sequence). V was cut by 5 bases and J by 2 bases, with 10 bases left in between. CDR3 coding DNA: TGTGCCAGTAGTCCCAGCCCCCCTGGAAACACCATATATTTT. This codes for CASSPSPPGNTIYF.

This clone was recorded once. The V call is TRBV7-7, the J call TRBJ2-5, with D tentatively TRBD1 or TRBD2 (6 bases each). Germline assignment: CDR1 SSHAT and CDR2 FNYEAQ (reference sequence). V gave up 5 bases and J gave up 2 bases, with 15 bases separating them. This CDR3 is built from 15 residues. CDR3: CASSLARGQQETQYF. DNA for the CDR3: TGTGCCAGCAGCCTCGCCCGGGGGCAGCAAGAGACCCAGTACTTC.

The chain is built from TRBV5-1 and TRBJ2-1; D gene ambiguous. The germline V and J ends were trimmed by 0 bases and 7 bases, with 11 bases remaining between them. Germline CDR1 SGHRS, CDR2 YFSETQ. The CDR3 spans 14 residues. In DNA, the CDR3 is TGCGCCAGCAGCTTGGCGGCCGACCGGAATGAGCAGTTCTTC. Its translation is CASSLAADRNEQFF.

The CDR3 bases are TGCAGCGTTGATACTACGGGGGCCGGGACAGATACGCAGTATTTT. Translation gives CSVDTTGAGTDTQYF. The chain is built from TRBV29-1 and TRBJ2-3; D may be TRBD1 or TRBD2 (6 bases each). Germline V gene sequence: CDR1 SQVTM, CDR2 ANQGSEA. V was pared by 3 bases and J by 3 bases, with 16 bases between. The CDR3 contains 15 residues.

This clone was detected a few times. The chain combines TRBV18 with TRBJ1-2; possibly TRBD1 for D (5 bases). The CDR3 sequence is 13 residues long. The V and J ends lost 3 bases and 2 bases respectively, with 7 bases between them. Germline CDR1 is KGHSH and CDR2 is LQKENI. This CDR3 is CASSPGQNYGYTF. CDR3 sequence (DNA): TGTGCCAGCTCACCGGGGCAGAACTATGGCTACACCTTC.

The J gene is TRBJ1-2, the V gene TRBV27, with 7 bases that match TRBD1. Germline V gene data show CDR1 as MNHEY and CDR2 as SMNVEV (reference sequence). The CDR3 contains 17 residues. V lost 3 bases to trimming and J lost 0 bases; unmatched junction nucleotides: 10. The CDR3 sequence: CASSFSQDRLANYGYTF. The CDR3 region has the DNA TGTGCCAGCAGTTTTTCTCAGGACAGGTTAGCTAACTATGGCTACACCTTC.

The rearrangement links TRBV6-6 to TRBJ1-1; D is perhaps TRBD1 (5 bases). V lost 4 bases and J 1 base, leaving 13 bases between the germline ends. In germline, CDR1 is MNHNY, CDR2 SVGAGI (reference sequence). CDR3 length equals 15 residues. CDR3 sequence reads: CASSLTRDGNTEAFF. CDR3 DNA sequence: TGTGCCAGCAGTTTGACCCGGGACGGGAACACTGAAGCTTTCTTT.

The chain recombines TRBV6-1 with TRBJ2-7, with TRBD1 as a possible D gene (5 bases). Germline V gene sequence: CDR1 MNHNS, CDR2 SASEGT. V lost 4 bases and J lost 3, with 16 bases in between. The CDR3 loop spans 15 amino acids. CDR3 sequence reads: CASSASPRTFYEQYF. CDR3 bases: TGTGCCAGCAGTGCAAGTCCCAGGACATTCTACGAGCAGTACTTC.

This clone has just a few counts. This rearrangement joins TRBV19 to TRBJ1-1; 8 bases fit TRBD1. The CDR3 sequence is 14 residues long. Germline CDR1 is LNHDA and CDR2 is SQIVND (reference sequence). Trimming cost V 5 bases and J 8 bases; bases outside gene matches: 10. Written as DNA, the CDR3 is TGTGCCAGTAGTGCCGGGACAGGAGTGTTGGAAGCTTTCTTT. It yields the protein CASSAGTGVLEAFF.